The sequence of this T cell receptor (beta chain) was determined in a study of cytomegalovirus exposure and HLA in healthy donors. Findings of the study overall: There was a cluster of highly shared sequence variants that was likely a sequencing artifact. TCR association rates varied by HLA locus in a later analysis, with DRB1 highest and HLA-C lowest. A missense DCLRE1C variant was associated with V- and J-gene trimming of TCR beta chains in a later analysis, and an independent cohort replicated the association. Cytomegalovirus association was assigned to about 180 TCR beta chains.

Vbeta (60) and Jbeta (13) primers were used in the PCR. Repertoires were generated with immunoSEQ multiplex PCR, while TCRdb's copy carries only in-frame clones and drops some. Of around 250,000 clones listed, around 80% are singletons. There are a few counts of this clone. Its antigen is currently unknown. From germline, CDR1 is SGHRS and CDR2 YFSETQ. The CDR3 extends over 13 amino acids. Trimming cost V 3 bases and J 5 bases; bases outside gene matches: 4. The chain uses TRBV5-1 and TRBJ2-5; TRBD1 matches 7 bases. Material for sequencing was PBMCs. This receptor was taken from a woman between 55 and 75 years old in good health and CMV-seropositive. As DNA, the CDR3 is TGCGCCAGCAGCTCGGGACAGCCGGAGACCCAGTACTTC. This translates into CASSSGQPETQYF. Full variable domain (remainder filled in from reference TRBV5-1 and TRBJ2-5): KAGVTQTPRYLIKTRGQQVTLSCSPISGHRSVSWYQQTPGQGLQFLFEYFSETQRNKGNFPGRFSGRQFSNSRSEMNVSTLELGDSALYLCASSSGQPETQYFGPGTRLLVL.